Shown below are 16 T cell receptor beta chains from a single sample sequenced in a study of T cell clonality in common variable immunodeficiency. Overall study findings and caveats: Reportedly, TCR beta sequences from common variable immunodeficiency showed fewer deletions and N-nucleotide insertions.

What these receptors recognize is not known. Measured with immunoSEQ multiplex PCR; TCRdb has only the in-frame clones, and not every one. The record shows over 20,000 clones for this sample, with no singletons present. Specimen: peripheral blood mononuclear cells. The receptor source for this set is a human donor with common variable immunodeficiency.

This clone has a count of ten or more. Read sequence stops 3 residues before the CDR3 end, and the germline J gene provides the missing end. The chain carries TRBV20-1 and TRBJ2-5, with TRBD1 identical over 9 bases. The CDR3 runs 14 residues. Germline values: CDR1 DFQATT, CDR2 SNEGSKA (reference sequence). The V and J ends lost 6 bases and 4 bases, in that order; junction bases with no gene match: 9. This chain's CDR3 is CSATTGGYTETQYF. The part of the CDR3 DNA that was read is TGCAGTGCAACGACAGGGGGTTATACAGAGACC.

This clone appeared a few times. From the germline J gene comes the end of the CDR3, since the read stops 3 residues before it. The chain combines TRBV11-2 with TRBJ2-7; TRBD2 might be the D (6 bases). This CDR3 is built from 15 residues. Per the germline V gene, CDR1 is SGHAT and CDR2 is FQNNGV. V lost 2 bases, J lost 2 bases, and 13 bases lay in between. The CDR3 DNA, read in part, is TGTGCCAGCAGCTTACAACAGGCGGGGCCCTACGAG. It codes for CASSLQQAGPYE. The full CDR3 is CASSLQQAGPYEQYF. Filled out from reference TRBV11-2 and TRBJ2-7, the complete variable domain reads EAGVAQSPRYKIIEKRQSVAFWCNPISGHATLYWYQQILGQGPKLLIQFQNNGVVDDSQLPKDRFSAERLKGVDSTLKIQPAKLEDSAVYLCASSLQQAGPYEQYFGPGTRLTVT.

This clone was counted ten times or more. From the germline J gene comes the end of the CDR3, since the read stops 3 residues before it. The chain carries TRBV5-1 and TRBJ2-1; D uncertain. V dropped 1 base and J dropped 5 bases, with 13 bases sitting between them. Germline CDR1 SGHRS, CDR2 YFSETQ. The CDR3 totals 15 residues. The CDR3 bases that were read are TGCGCCAGCAGCTTGACTTTACGTCTCAACAATGAG. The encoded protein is CASSLTLRLNNE. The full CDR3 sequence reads CASSLTLRLNNEQFF.

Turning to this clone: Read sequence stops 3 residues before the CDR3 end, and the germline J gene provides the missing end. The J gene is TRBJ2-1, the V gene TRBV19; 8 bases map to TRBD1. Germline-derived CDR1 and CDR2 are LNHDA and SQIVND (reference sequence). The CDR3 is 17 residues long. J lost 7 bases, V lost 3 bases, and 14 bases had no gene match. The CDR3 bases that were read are TGTGCCAGTAGTATTAAGTTGGGCAGGGGGCTCCAAAATGAG. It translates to CASSIKLGRGLQNE. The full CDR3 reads CASSIKLGRGLQNEQFF.

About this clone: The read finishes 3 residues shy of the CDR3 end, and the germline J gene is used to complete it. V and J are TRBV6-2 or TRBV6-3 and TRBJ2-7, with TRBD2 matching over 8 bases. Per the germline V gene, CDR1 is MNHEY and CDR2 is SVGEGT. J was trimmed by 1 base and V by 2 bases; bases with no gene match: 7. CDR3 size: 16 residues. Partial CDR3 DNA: TGTGCCAGCAGTTACGGGATAAGCGGGAGTTCCTACGAG. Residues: CASSYGISGSSYE. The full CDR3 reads CASSYGISGSSYEQYF.

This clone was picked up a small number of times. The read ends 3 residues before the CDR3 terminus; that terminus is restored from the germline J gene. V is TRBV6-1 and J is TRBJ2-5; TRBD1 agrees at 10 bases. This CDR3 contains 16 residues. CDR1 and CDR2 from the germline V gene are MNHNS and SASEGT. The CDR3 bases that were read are TGTGCCAGCAGTGAAGTGGCGAGACAGGGGGCAACCACC. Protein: CASSEVARQGATT. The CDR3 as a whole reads CASSEVARQGATTQYF.

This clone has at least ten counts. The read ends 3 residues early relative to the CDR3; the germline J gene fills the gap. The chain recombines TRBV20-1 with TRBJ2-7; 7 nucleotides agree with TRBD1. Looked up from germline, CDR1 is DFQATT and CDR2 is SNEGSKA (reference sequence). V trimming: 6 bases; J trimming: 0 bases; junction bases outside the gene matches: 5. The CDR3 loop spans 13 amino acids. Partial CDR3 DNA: TGCAGTGCAGAGGACAGGACCTCCTACGAG. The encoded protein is CSAEDRTSYE. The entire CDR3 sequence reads CSAEDRTSYEQYF.

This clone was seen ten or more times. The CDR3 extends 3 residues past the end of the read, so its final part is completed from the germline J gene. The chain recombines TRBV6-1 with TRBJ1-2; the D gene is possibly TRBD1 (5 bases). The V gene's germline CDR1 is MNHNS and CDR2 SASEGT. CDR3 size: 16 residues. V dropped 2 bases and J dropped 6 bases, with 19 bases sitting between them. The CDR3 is CASSEWTGMGLHGYTF. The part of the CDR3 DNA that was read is TGTGCCAGCAGTGAATGGACTGGGATGGGACTACATGGC.

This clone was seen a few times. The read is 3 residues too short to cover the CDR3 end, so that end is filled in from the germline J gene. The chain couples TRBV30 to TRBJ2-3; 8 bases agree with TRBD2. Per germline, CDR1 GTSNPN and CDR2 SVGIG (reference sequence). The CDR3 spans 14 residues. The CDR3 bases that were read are TGTGCCTGGAGTCCACGGGGGGGGCGGAGGGCG. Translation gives CAWSPRGGRRA. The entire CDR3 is CAWSPRGGRRAQYF.

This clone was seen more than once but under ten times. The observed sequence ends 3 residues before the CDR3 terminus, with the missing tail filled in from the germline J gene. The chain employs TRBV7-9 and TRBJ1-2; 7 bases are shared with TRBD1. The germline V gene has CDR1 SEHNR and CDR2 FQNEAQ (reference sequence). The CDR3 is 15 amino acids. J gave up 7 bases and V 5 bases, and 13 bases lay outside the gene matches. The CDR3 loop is CASSRRGQPGPGYTF. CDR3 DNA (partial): TGTGCCAGCAGCCGAAGGGGACAGCCGGGCCCTGGC.

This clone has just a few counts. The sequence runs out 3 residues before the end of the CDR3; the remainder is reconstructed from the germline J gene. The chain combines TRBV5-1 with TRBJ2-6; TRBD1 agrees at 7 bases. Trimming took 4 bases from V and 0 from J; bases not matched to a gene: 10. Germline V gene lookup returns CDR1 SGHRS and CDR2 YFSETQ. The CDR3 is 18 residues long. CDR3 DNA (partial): TGCGCCAGCAGCCTCCGGGACAGAGGCTTCTCTGGGGCCAACGTC. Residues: CASSLRDRGFSGANV. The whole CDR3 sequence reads CASSLRDRGFSGANVLTF.

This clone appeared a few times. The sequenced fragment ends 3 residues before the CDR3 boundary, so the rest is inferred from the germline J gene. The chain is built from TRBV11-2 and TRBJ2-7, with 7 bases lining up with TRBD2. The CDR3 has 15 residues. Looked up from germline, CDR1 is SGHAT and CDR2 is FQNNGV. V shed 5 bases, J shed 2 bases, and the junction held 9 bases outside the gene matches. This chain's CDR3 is CASSTRLAPTYEQYF. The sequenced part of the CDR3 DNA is TGTGCCAGCAGCACCCGACTAGCTCCAACCTACGAG.

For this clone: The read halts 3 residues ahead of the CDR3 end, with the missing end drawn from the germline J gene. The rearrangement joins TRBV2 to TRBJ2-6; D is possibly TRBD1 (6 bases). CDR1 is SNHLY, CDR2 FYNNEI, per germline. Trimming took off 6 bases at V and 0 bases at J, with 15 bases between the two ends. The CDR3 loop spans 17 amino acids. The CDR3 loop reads CASRKETGASGANVLTF. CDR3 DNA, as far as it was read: TGTGCCAGCAGGAAAGAGACAGGAGCCTCTGGGGCCAACGTC.

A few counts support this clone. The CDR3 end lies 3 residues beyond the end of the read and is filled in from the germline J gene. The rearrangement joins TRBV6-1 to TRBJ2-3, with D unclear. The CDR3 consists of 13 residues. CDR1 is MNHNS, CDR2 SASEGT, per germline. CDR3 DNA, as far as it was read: TGTGCCAGCAGTGGTACGCCTAGGTCAGCG. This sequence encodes CASSGTPRSA. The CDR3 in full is CASSGTPRSAQYF.

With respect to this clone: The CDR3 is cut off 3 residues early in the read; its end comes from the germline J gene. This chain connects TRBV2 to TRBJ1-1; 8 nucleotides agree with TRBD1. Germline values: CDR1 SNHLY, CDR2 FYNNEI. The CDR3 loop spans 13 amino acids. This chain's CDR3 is CAIKQGEPLLAFF. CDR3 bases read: TGTGCCATCAAACAGGGGGAGCCCTTGCTG.

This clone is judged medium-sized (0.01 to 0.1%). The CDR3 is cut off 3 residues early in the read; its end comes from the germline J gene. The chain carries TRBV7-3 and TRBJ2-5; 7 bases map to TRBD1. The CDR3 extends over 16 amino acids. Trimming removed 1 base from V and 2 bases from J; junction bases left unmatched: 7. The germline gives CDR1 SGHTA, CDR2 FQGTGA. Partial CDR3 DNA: TGTGCCAGCAGCTTAAAGGGGGCAGCGGCTCAAGAGACC. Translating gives CASSLKGAAAQET. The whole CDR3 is CASSLKGAAAQETQYF.